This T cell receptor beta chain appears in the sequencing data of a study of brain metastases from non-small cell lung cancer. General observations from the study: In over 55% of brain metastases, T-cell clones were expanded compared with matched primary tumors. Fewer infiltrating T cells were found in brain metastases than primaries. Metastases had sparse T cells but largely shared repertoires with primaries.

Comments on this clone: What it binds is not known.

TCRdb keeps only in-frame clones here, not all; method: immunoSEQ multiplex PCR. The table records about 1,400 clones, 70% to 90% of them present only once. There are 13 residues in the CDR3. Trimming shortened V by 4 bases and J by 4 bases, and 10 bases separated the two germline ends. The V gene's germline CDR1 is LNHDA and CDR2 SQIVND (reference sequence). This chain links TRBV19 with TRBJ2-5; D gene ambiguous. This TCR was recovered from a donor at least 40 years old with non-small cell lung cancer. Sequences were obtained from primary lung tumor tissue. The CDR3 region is CASSSTDLETQYF. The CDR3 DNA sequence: TGTGCCAGTAGTAGCACAGATCTAGAGACCCAGTACTTC.